Listed below are T cell receptor beta chains from one sample, sequenced in a study of cytomegalovirus exposure and HLA in healthy donors. Method: immunoSEQ multiplex PCR; TCRdb's copy keeps in-frame clones and lacks some. In the table there are approximately 220,000 clones, approximately 80% of which are singletons. The sample taken for sequencing was PBMCs. The source of these receptors is a man aged 25-45 years in good health and CMV-seronegative. The CDR3 runs from the conserved cysteine through the conserved F or W. The order of the fields is J gene, D gene, clone size, V gene, CDR3 DNA, CDR3 protein. A D gene is named only where the DNA matches it firmly. Clone size appears in some rows only: once, few, many, or a class for an expanded clone.

TRBJ1-1	TRBD1	few	TRBV2	TGTGCCAGCAGGGACAGGGGACGTACTGAAGCTTTCTTT	CASRDRGRTEAFF
TRBJ1-4	NA	NA	TRBV5-4	TGTGCCAGCAGCTGGAGGGGAGGAGGTGAAAAACTGTTTTTT	CASSWRGGGEKLFF
TRBJ2-1	TRBD1	NA	TRBV5-4	TGTGCCAGCAGCTTTGACAGGGAAGTATTTCATGAGCAGTTCTTC	CASSFDREVFHEQFF
TRBJ2-1	NA	once	TRBV5-4	TGTGCCAGCAGCCCCCGGACGGACCGGGGGAATGAGCAGTTCTTC	CASSPRTDRGNEQFF
TRBJ2-6	NA	NA	TRBV4-3	TGCGCCAGCAGCCACCGATTAGAGGCCAGCGTCCTGACTTTC	CASSHRLEASVLTF
TRBJ1-2	NA	NA	TRBV28	TGTGCCAGCAGTAGAGGCGGTCTCTATGGCTACACCTTC	CASSRGGLYGYTF
TRBJ2-1	TRBD1	NA	TRBV5-5	TGTGCCAGCATTTCCCGAATGGGACAGTTCTACAATGAGCAGTTCTTC	CASISRMGQFYNEQFF
TRBJ1-2	NA	NA	TRBV29-1	TGCAGCGTTGAATTAATAGGACAGCGGACCACCTTC	CSVELIGQRTTF
TRBJ1-4	TRBD1	few	TRBV6-6	TGTGCCAGCGCCACAGGGGCTGCAACTAATGAAAAACTGTTTTTT	CASATGAATNEKLFF
TRBJ2-1	NA	NA	TRBV27	TGTGCCAGCAGTTTAAGCGGTCCCTACAATGAGCAGTTCTTC	CASSLSGPYNEQFF
TRBJ1-2	NA	once	TRBV7-9	TGTGCCAGCAGCTTAGCCGCACTTTATGGCTACACCTTC	CASSLAALYGYTF
TRBJ2-3	NA	NA	TRBV6-1	TGTGCCAGCACCTCCCGAGGCGCAGATACGCAGTATTTT	CASTSRGADTQYF
TRBJ2-5	NA	NA	TRBV20-1	TGCAGTGCTCAGGTCGGGGGAGCCCAGTACTTC	CSAQVGGAQYF
TRBJ1-1	NA	NA	TRBV7-9	TGTGCCAGCAGCTTATTCTCAGTGAACACTGAAGCTTTCTTT	CASSLFSVNTEAFF
TRBJ2-2	TRBD2	NA	TRBV7-2	TGTGCCAGCAGCCTAGTGAGACTAGCGGGGGGGAAGGGCGGGGAGCTGTTTTTT	CASSLVRLAGGKGGELFF
TRBJ2-7	TRBD2	few	TRBV19	TGTGCCAGTAGCTTCCCAGCGGGGGCCTACTACGAGCAGTACTTC	CASSFPAGAYYEQYF
TRBJ2-4	TRBD1	NA	TRBV6-5	TGTGCCAGCTTCGGGACAGGGAATAAAAACATTCAGTACTTC	CASFGTGNKNIQYF
TRBJ2-3	NA	NA	TRBV9	TGTGCCAGCAAAGAGGGGGATACTAGCACAGATACGCAGTATTTT	CASKEGDTSTDTQYF
TRBJ2-1	NA	NA	TRBV19	TGTGCCAGTAGTGTACAGGGTGGCAATGAGCAGTTCTTC	CASSVQGGNEQFF
TRBJ2-5	TRBD1	NA	TRBV18	TGTGCCAGCTCACCTGGTACAGGGGAGAAGGGGACCCAGTACTTC	CASSPGTGEKGTQYF
TRBJ2-7	NA	NA	TRBV12-1	TGTGCCAGCAGCTTGAGCCTTGGACTAGCGGGGTCCTACGAGCAGTACTTC	CASSLSLGLAGSYEQYF
TRBJ2-1	NA	NA	TRBV7-2	TGTGCCAGCAGCTTAGAAGGGACAAGATGGAATGAGCAGTTCTTC	CASSLEGTRWNEQFF
TRBJ2-7	NA	NA	TRBV15	TGTGCCACCAGCCCCAGGGGATACGAGCAGTACTTC	CATSPRGYEQYF
TRBJ2-1	TRBD2	NA	TRBV5-1	TGCGCCAGCAGCTTCACCGTGGAGGCCCGGGAGGCGGATGAGCAGTTCTTC	CASSFTVEAREADEQFF
TRBJ2-1	NA	NA	TRBV4-1	TGCGCCAGCAGCCACACTGAGTTCTCAGGGTACAATGAGCAGTTCTTC	CASSHTEFSGYNEQFF
TRBJ1-1	NA	NA	TRBV6-1	TGTGCCAGCACCATCGGGTACATGAACACTGAAGCTTTCTTT	CASTIGYMNTEAFF
TRBJ2-3	TRBD2	NA	TRBV9	TGTGCCAGCAGCGTAGGCCCAGCGGGGGGGTCAGATACGCAGTATTTT	CASSVGPAGGSDTQYF
TRBJ1-2	NA	NA	TRBV6-6	TGTGCCAGTCACCCAAGTCGGGGGGCCTATGGCTACACCTTC	CASHPSRGAYGYTF
TRBJ2-1	TRBD2	NA	TRBV27	TGTGCCAGCAGTTTACCTAGCGGGGGGAGGAATGAGCAGTTCTTC	CASSLPSGGRNEQFF
TRBJ1-1	NA	few	TRBV28	TGTGCCAGCAGTTTTGCAGGGACTCCGAACACTGAAGCTTTCTTT	CASSFAGTPNTEAFF
TRBJ2-7	NA	NA	TRBV4-1	TGCGCCAGCAGCCGTCAGTTTGGGGGCAGCTCCTACGAGCAGTACTTC	CASSRQFGGSSYEQYF
TRBJ2-7	NA	NA	TRBV2	TGTGCCAGCAGTGAAGGGTGGGCAAGCTACGAGCAGTACTTC	CASSEGWASYEQYF
TRBJ2-5	TRBD2	NA	TRBV7-3	TGTGCCAGCAGCTCGGGTAGCGGGGGGGCCCGGGAGACCCAGTACTTC	CASSSGSGGARETQYF
TRBJ2-2	TRBD1	NA	TRBV19	TGTGCCAGTAGTATCGGACAGGCAGCGAACACCGGGGAGCTGTTTTTT	CASSIGQAANTGELFF
TRBJ1-2	NA	NA	TRBV6-1	TGTGCCAGCAGGATACCGGCTAACTATGGCTACACCTTC	CASRIPANYGYTF
TRBJ2-7	NA	NA	TRBV6-8	TGTGCCAGCAGTTACTCGAGCACCTACGAGCAGTACTTC	CASSYSSTYEQYF
TRBJ1-2	NA	NA	TRBV28	TGTGCCAGCGGCTCGCAGACAGGTGGAAATAACTATGGCTACACCTTC	CASGSQTGGNNYGYTF
TRBJ1-1	NA	NA	TRBV5-8	TGTGCCAGCAGCTTGGCCGGAGTTCCCACTGAAGCTTTCTTT	CASSLAGVPTEAFF
TRBJ1-2	NA	NA	TRBV13	TGTGCCAGCAGCTTAGTTCACCAGATAACAGGATACTATGGCTACACCTTC	CASSLVHQITGYYGYTF
TRBJ2-7	NA	few	TRBV5-5	TGTGCCAGCAGCTTGGTAGGGGGGGCAGAGTCCTACGAGCAGTACTTC	CASSLVGGAESYEQYF
TRBJ2-7	NA	NA	TRBV9	TGTGCCAGCAGCGCCGCCCGAGGGGGCGAGCAGTACTTC	CASSAARGGEQYF
TRBJ2-1	NA	NA	TRBV9	TGTGCCAGCAGCGTAGATGAGGACAGATACCCGTTCGTTTCCTACAATGAGCAGTTCTTC	CASSVDEDRYPFVSYNEQFF
TRBJ2-7	NA	NA	TRBV6-1	TGTGCCAGCATTTCGGGGGGCGTCCTGGGCGAGCAGTACTTC	CASISGGVLGEQYF
TRBJ1-6	TRBD1	NA	TRBV7-6	TGTGCCAGCAGCTTAGTGACAGGGGTCACTGGCTCCTATAATTCACCCCTCCACTTT	CASSLVTGVTGSYNSPLHF
TRBJ2-5	TRBD2	NA	TRBV28	TGTGCCAGCAGCTCAACTAGCGATTGGGAAGAGACCCAGTACTTC	CASSSTSDWEETQYF
TRBJ1-5	TRBD1	NA	TRBV6-1	TGTGCCAGTCTTTTTAGACAGGGTTGGAGTCAGCCCCAGCATTTT	CASLFRQGWSQPQHF
TRBJ2-7	TRBD1	NA	TRBV13	TGTGCCAGCAGCTTACGCCGCTTTGGGACAGGGGATTACTACGAGCAGTACTTC	CASSLRRFGTGDYYEQYF
TRBJ2-5	TRBD2	NA	TRBV9	TGTGCCAGCAGCGTAGGGGAGGGGACCCAAGAGACCCAGTACTTC	CASSVGEGTQETQYF
TRBJ2-1	TRBD2	NA	TRBV13	TGTGCCAGCAGCCAACGGACTAGATCAGTGCATGAGCAGTTCTTC	CASSQRTRSVHEQFF
TRBJ1-5	NA	once	TRBV9	TGTGCCAGCTCGGGACGGGACTACAATCAGCCCCAGCATTTT	CASSGRDYNQPQHF
TRBJ2-3	NA	NA	TRBV7-8	TGTGCCAGCAGCTTATCGACAGCTAGCACAGATACGCAGTATTTT	CASSLSTASTDTQYF
TRBJ2-2	TRBD2	NA	TRBV9	TGTGCCAGCAGCGTAGGTGACGGGGGGGTCACCGGGGAGCTGTTTTTT	CASSVGDGGVTGELFF
TRBJ2-2	TRBD1	NA	TRBV6-1	TGTGCCAGCAAGGGACAGTTCGTGACCGGGGAGCTGTTTTTT	CASKGQFVTGELFF
TRBJ2-7	NA	NA	TRBV28	TGTGCCAGCTTTCGATCGGACAGAAGTACCGAGCAGTACTTC	CASFRSDRSTEQYF
TRBJ1-2	NA	NA	TRBV28	TGTGCCAGCAGTCCCCATGTAGGCAGAGGGCTCTATGGCTACACCTTC	CASSPHVGRGLYGYTF
TRBJ2-3	TRBD2	NA	TRBV11-1	TGTGCCAGCGGGTCAGCGGGGACAGATACGCAGTATTTT	CASGSAGTDTQYF
TRBJ2-7	NA	NA	TRBV9	TGTGCCAGCAGCGTAGGAGGGCTGAGTTCCTACGAGCAGTACTTC	CASSVGGLSSYEQYF
TRBJ2-1	NA	NA	TRBV1	TGCACCAGCAGCCAAGCGCGGCTAGCGGGCCCATGTCTGTTGAATGAGCAGTTCTTC	CTSSQARLAGPCLLNEQFF